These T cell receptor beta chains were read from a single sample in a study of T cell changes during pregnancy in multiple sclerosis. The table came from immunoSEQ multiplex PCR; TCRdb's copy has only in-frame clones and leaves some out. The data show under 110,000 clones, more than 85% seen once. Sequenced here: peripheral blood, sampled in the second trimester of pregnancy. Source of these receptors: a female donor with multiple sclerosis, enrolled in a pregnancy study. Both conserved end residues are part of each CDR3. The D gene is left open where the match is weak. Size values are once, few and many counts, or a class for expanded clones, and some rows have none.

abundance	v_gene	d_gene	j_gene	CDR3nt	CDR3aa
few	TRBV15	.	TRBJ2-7	TGTGCCACCGGCCAGGGGGGCTACTACGAGCAGTACTTC	CATGQGGYYEQYF
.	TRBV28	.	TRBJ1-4	TGTGCCAGCAGTTTGTCCGCGGGTGTGACCGAAAAACTGTTTTTT	CASSLSAGVTEKLFF
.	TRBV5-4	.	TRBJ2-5	TGTGCCAGCAGCTTGGGCAGTCAAGAGACCCAGTACTTC	CASSLGSQETQYF
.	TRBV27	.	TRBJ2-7	TGTGCCAGCAGTTTTCGGGCAGGGGTGGGCGGGCAGTACTTC	CASSFRAGVGGQYF
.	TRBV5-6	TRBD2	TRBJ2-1	TGTGCCAGCAGCGTGGCGGGACTAGTGGCCAATGAGCAGTTCTTC	CASSVAGLVANEQFF
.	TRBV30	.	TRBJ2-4	TGTGCCTGGAGCGGGCGGGGAGCCAAAAACATTCAGTACTTC	CAWSGRGAKNIQYF
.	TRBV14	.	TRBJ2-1	TGTGCCAGCAGCCCGGGGTATGAGCAGTTCTTC	CASSPGYEQFF
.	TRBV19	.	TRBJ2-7	TGTGCCAGTAGTATAGGCTCACGAGGGTTCTACGAGCAGTACTTC	CASSIGSRGFYEQYF
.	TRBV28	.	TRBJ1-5	TGTGCCAGCACCATGGGACATAGCAATCAGCCCCAGCATTTT	CASTMGHSNQPQHF
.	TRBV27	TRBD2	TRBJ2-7	TGTGCCAGCAGTTTTAGCGGGACTCGGTACGAGCAGTACTTC	CASSFSGTRYEQYF
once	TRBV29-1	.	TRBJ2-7	TGCAGCGTTGCCCACTTCTACGAGCAGTACTTC	CSVAHFYEQYF
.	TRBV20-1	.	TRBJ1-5	TGCAGTGCTAGTAAGGGGGTGCCCCAGCATTTT	CSASKGVPQHF
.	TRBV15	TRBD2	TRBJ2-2	TGTGCCACCAGCAGACCGGGACTAGCGGGAACCGGGGAGCTGTTTTTT	CATSRPGLAGTGELFF
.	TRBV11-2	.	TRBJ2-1	TGTGCCAGCAGCTTAAGGCTAGCGAGAGAGCAGTTCTTC	CASSLRLAREQFF
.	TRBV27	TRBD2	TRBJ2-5	TGTGCCAGCAGTTTATCTGGGGTGGGAGGGCAAGAGACCCAGTACTTC	CASSLSGVGGQETQYF
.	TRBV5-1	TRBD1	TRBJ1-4	TGCGCCAGCAGCTTGGGGCGGAACAGGGGAAGTGAAAAACTGTTTTTT	CASSLGRNRGSEKLFF
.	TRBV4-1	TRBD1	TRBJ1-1	TGCGCCAGCAGCCAGCCGGACAGGGGAGACAGGAACACTGAAGCTTTCTTT	CASSQPDRGDRNTEAFF
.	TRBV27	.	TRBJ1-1	TGTGCCAGTTCTGACATGTTGGGGCAAGCTTTCTTT	CASSDMLGQAFF
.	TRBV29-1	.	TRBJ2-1	TGCAGCGTTGAATACGAGCTAGCCAATGAGCAGTTCTTC	CSVEYELANEQFF
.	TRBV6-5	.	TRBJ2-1	TGTGCCAGCAGTCAGGACTTTTACAATGAGCAGTTCTTC	CASSQDFYNEQFF
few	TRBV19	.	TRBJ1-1	TGTGCCAGTAGTATACAGGGGTCAGTGAACACTGAAGCTTTCTTT	CASSIQGSVNTEAFF
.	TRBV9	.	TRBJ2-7	TGTGCCAGCAGCGGACTTTTTTACGAGCAGTACTTC	CASSGLFYEQYF
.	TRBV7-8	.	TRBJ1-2	TGTGCCAGCAGCTTAGGGGGTATACGGACCCCGGGGGGCTACACCTTC	CASSLGGIRTPGGYTF
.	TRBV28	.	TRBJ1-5	TGTGCCAGCAGTTTCCTCCAGGGAGGAAGAGGTCAGCCCCAGCATTTT	CASSFLQGGRGQPQHF
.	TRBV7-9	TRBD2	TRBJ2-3	TGTGCCAGCAGCAAGGCGGGGACTAAAAAAGATACGCAGTATTTT	CASSKAGTKKDTQYF
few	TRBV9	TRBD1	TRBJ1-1	TGTGCCAGCAGCGCTTGGGGACAGGGGAACACTGAAGCTTTCTTT	CASSAWGQGNTEAFF
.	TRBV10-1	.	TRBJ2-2	TGCGCCAGCAAAGAAGCGCGCCTCGGGGAGCTGTTTTTT	CASKEARLGELFF
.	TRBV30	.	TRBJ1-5	TGTGCCTGGAGTGTATCGGGATATAGCAATCAGCCCCAGCATTTT	CAWSVSGYSNQPQHF
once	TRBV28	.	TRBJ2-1	TGTGCCAGCAGTTACGGGAATGAGCAGTTCTTC	CASSYGNEQFF
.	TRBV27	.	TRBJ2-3	TGTGCCAGCAGCCAGGGCGTCGGCACAGATACGCAGTATTTT	CASSQGVGTDTQYF
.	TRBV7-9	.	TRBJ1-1	TGTGCCAGCAGCTTAGCGGGTTTGGGGCGGCCAAACACTGAAGCTTTCTTT	CASSLAGLGRPNTEAFF
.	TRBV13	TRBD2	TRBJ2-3	TGTGCCAGCAGCCGGGGACTAGTCGCAGATACGCAGTATTTT	CASSRGLVADTQYF
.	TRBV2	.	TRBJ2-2	TGTGCCAGCAGTGCCTTGGGGCCCGGGGAGCTGTTTTTT	CASSALGPGELFF
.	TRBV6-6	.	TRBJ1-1	TGTGCCAGCAGTGCCGGGTCGAACACTGAAGCTTTCTTT	CASSAGSNTEAFF
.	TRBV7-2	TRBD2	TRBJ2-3	TGTGCCAGCAGCTTAATCGTCCCTAGCGGGACTCCTAGCACAGATACGCAGTATTTT	CASSLIVPSGTPSTDTQYF
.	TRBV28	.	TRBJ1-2	TGTGCCAGCAGTTTAAGGGGGGGCGGCTATGGCTACACCTTC	CASSLRGGGYGYTF
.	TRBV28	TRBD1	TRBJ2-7	TGTGCCAGCAGTCTCGGACAGGGGGCCGACTACGAGCAGTACTTC	CASSLGQGADYEQYF
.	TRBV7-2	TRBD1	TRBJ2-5	TGTGCCAGCAGCCGACGGACAGGGGGCGCGGAGACCCAGTACTTC	CASSRRTGGAETQYF